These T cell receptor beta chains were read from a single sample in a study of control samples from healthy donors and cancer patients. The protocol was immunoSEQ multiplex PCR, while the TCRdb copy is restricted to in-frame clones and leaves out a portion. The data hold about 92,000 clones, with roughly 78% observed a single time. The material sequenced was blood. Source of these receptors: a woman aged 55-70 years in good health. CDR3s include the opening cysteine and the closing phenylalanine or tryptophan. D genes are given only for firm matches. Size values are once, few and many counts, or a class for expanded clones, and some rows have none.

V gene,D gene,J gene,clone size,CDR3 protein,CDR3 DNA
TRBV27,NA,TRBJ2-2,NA,CASSFQGFAGELFF,TGTGCCAGCAGTTTTCAGGGTTTCGCCGGGGAGCTGTTTTTT
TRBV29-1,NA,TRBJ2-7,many,CSVGHSISYEQYF,TGCAGCGTTGGACACTCCATCTCCTACGAGCAGTACTTC
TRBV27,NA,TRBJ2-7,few,CARQGIYEQYF,TGTGCCCGCCAGGGGATTTACGAGCAGTACTTC
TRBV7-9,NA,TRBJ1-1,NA,CASSLGHTGMTFF,TGTGCCAGCAGCTTAGGCCATACGGGAATGACTTTCTTT
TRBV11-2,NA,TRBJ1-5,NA,CASSQSGGNNQPQHF,TGTGCCAGCAGCCAAAGTGGAGGGAATAATCAGCCCCAGCATTTT
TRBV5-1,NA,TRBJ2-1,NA,CASSLNGGWNEQFF,TGCGCCAGCAGCTTGAACGGGGGATGGAATGAGCAGTTCTTC
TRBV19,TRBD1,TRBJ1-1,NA,CASSTGTGRNKMNTEAFF,TGTGCCAGTAGTACCGGGACAGGGAGGAACAAAATGAACACTGAAGCTTTCTTT
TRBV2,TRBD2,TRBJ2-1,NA,CASEGLAEYNEQFF,TGTGCCAGCGAGGGACTAGCAGAATACAATGAGCAGTTCTTC
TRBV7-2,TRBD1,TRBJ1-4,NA,CASNTGQGNEKLFF,TGTGCCAGCAACACGGGACAGGGAAATGAAAAACTGTTTTTT
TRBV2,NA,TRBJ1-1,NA,CASRGVITEAFF,TGTGCCAGCAGAGGGGTTATCACTGAAGCTTTCTTT
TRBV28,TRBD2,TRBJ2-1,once,CASSPLATSGRYNEQFF,TGTGCCAGCAGCCCACTTGCAACTAGCGGGAGGTACAATGAGCAGTTCTTC
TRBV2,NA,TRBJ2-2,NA,CASSEAELNTGELFF,TGTGCCAGCAGTGAGGCAGAGCTGAACACCGGGGAGCTGTTTTTT
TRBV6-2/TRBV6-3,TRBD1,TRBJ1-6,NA,CASSSRDRGNSPLHF,TGTGCCAGCAGTTCCCGGGACAGGGGAAATTCACCCCTCCACTTT
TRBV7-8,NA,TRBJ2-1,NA,CASTPGGVENEQFF,TGTGCCAGCACCCCAGGGGGGGTTGAGAATGAGCAGTTCTTC
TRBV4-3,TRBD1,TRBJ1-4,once,CASSPGDREGEKLFF,TGCGCCAGCAGCCCAGGCGACAGGGAAGGGGAAAAACTGTTTTTT
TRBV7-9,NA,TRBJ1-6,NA,CASSLALLINSPLHF,TGTGCCAGCAGCTTAGCTCTCCTAATCAATTCACCCCTCCACTTT
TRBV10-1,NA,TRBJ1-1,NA,CASSPSGRTEAFF,TGCGCCAGCAGTCCTTCGGGGAGAACTGAAGCTTTCTTT
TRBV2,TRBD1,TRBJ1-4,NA,CATIPLRGQGKLFF,TGTGCCACCATCCCCCTCAGGGGGCAGGGAAAACTGTTTTTT
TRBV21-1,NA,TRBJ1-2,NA,CASSKGRLTLLRPYYGYTF,TGTGCCAGCAGCAAAGGTCGTCTAACACTTTTACGCCCCTACTATGGCTACACCTTC
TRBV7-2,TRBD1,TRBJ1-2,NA,CASSPGQGTYGYTF,TGTGCCAGCAGCCCGGGACAGGGGACCTATGGCTACACCTTC
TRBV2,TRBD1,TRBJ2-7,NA,CASRARTGATYEQYF,TGTGCCAGCAGGGCCAGGACAGGGGCTACCTACGAGCAGTACTTC
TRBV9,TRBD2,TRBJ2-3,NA,CASSALSGGLTDTQYF,TGTGCCAGCAGCGCTCTTAGCGGGGGGCTGACAGATACGCAGTATTTT
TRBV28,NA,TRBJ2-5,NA,CASTGAINLETQYF,TGTGCCAGCACGGGCGCTATAAACCTCGAGACCCAGTACTTC
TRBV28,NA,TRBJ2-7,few,CASSLTKLAAEQYF,TGTGCCAGCAGTTTAACTAAGCTAGCTGCGGAGCAGTACTTC
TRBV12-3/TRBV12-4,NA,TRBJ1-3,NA,CASGEGGNTIYF,TGTGCCAGCGGGGAGGGGGGAAACACCATATATTTT
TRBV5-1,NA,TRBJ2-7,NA,CASSFGSSYEQYF,TGCGCCAGCAGCTTTGGTAGCTCCTACGAGCAGTACTTC
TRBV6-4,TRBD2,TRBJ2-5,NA,CASSVHRGSGGAGETQYF,TGTGCCAGCAGTGTTCATCGTGGTAGCGGGGGGGCCGGGGAGACCCAGTACTTC
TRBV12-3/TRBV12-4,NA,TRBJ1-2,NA,CASSLARVYGYTF,TGTGCCAGCAGTTTGGCCCGGGTCTATGGCTACACCTTC
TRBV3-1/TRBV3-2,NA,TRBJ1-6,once,CASTPRGDNSPLHF,TGTGCCAGCACCCCTAGGGGGGATAATTCACCCCTCCACTTT